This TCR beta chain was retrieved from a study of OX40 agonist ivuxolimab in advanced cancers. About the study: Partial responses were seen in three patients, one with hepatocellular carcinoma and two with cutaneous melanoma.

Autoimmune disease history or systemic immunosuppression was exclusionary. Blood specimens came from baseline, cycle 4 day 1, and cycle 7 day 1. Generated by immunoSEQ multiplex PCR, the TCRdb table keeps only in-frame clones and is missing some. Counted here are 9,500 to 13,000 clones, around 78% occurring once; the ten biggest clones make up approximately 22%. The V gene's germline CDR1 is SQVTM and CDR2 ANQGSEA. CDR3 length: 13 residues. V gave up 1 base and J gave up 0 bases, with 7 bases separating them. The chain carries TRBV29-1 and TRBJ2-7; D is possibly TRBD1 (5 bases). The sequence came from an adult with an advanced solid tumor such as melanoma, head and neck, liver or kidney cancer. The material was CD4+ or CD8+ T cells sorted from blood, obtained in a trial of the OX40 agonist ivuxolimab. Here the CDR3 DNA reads TGCAGCGTTGAAGCAGGGCGCTCCTACGAGCAGTACTTC. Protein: CSVEAGRSYEQYF.